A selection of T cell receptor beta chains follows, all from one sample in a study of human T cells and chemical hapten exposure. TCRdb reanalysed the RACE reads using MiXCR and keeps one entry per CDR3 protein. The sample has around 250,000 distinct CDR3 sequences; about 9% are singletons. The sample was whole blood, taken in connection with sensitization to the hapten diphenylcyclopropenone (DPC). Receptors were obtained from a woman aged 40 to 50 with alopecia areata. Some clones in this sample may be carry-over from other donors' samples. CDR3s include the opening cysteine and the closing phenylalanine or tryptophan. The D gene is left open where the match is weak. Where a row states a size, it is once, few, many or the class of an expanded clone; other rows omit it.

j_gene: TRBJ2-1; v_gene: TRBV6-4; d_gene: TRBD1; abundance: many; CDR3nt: TGTGCCAGCAGTGAAACAGGGGGCACGTCGAATGAGCAGTTCTTC; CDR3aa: CASSETGGTSNEQFF
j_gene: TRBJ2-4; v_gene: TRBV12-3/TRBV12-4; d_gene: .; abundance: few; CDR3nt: TGTGCCAGCTCCGTGGGGGCAGCCAAAAACATTCAGTACTTC; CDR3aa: CASSVGAAKNIQYF
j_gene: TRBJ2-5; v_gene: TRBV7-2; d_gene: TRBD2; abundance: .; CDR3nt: TGTGCCAGCAGCTCGGCCTCTAGCGGGGCTCAAGAGACCCAGTACTTC; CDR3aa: CASSSASSGAQETQYF
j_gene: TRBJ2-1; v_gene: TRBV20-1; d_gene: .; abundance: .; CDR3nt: TGCAGTGCTAGATGGGACCTCTACAATGAGCAGTTCTTC; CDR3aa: CSARWDLYNEQFF
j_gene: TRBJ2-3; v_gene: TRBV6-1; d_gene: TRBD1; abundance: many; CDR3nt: TGTGCCAGTAGACAGGGGACAGATACGCAGTATTTT; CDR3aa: CASRQGTDTQYF
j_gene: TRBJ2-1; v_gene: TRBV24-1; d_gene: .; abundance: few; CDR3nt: TGTGCCACCAGTGACCGTTTCGCCCGCGCGCCGGGCTACAATGAGCAGTTCTTC; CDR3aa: CATSDRFARAPGYNEQFF
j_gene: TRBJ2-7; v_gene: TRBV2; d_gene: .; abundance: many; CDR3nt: TGTGCCAGCAGTTCGTGGGACGAGCAGTACTTC; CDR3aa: CASSSWDEQYF
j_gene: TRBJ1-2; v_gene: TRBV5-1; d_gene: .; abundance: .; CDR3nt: TGCGCCAGCAGCTTGGAAAGCGGGGGGCCTAACTATGGCTACACCTTC; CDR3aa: CASSLESGGPNYGYTF
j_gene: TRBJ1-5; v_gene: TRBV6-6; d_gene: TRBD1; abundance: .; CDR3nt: TGTGCCAGCAGGCCTCCCTCCGCCAGGGGGGTCAATCAGCCCCAGCATTTT; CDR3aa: CASRPPSARGVNQPQHF
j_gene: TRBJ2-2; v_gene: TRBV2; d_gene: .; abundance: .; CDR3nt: TGTGCCAGCAGTGGACTCAACACCGGGGAGCTGTTTTTT; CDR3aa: CASSGLNTGELFF
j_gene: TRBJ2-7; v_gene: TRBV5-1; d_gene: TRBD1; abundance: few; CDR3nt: TGCGCCAGCAGCTTCGGGACAGGCACCTACGAGCAGTACTTC; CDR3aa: CASSFGTGTYEQYF
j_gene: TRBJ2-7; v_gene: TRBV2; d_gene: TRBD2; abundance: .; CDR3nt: TGTGCCAGCAGTCAAGGACTTGGACTAGCTAAGCCCTACGAGCAGTACTTC; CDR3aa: CASSQGLGLAKPYEQYF
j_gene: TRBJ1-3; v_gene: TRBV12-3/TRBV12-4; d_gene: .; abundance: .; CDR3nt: TGTGCCAGCAGTCGGGGATGGGGAACTGGAAACACCATATATTTT; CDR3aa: CASSRGWGTGNTIYF
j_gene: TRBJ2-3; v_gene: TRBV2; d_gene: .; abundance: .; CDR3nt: TGTGCCAGCAGTGAAGCTATCGGGGGACTCAGCACAGATACGCAGTATTTT; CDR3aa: CASSEAIGGLSTDTQYF
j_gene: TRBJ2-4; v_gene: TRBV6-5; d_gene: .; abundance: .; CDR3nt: TGTGCCAGCACGTCGATAGCTTCGAACATTCAGTACTTC; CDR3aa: CASTSIASNIQYF
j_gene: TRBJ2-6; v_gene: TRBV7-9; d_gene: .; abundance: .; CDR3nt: TGTGCCAGCACCCAACTAGCTGCGGGGGCCAACGTCCTGACTTTC; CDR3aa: CASTQLAAGANVLTF
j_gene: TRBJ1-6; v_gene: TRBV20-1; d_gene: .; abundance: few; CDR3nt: TGCAGTGCTAGAGATGGGGCAGGGAGCTATAATTCACCCCTCCACTTT; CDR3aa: CSARDGAGSYNSPLHF
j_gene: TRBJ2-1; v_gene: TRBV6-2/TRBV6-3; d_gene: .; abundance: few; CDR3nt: TGTGCCAGCAGTGGGAGACAGATTAACAATGAGCAGTTCTTC; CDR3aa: CASSGRQINNEQFF
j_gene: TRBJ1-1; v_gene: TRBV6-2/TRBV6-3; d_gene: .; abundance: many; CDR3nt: TGTGCTATCGCTCTGGCGGGGGAGAACACTGAAGCTTTCTTT; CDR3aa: CAIALAGENTEAFF
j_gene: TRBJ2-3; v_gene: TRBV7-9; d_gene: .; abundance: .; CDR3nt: TGTGCCAGCAGCACGGTCGTTGGGGATACGCAGTATTTT; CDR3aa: CASSTVVGDTQYF
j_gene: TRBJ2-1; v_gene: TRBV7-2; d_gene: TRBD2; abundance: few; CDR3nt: TGTGCCAGCGGGACTAGCGCGTACAATGAGCAGTTCTTC; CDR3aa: CASGTSAYNEQFF
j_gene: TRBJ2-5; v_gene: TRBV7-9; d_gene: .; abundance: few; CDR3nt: TGTGCCAGCAGCGACAGTTCTGCCCTCCAAGAGACCCAGTACTTC; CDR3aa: CASSDSSALQETQYF
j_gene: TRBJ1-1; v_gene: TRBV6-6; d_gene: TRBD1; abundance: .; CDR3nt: TGTGCCAGCAGGCTCACAGGGGGCGCGGACACTGAAGCTTTCTTT; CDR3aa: CASRLTGGADTEAFF
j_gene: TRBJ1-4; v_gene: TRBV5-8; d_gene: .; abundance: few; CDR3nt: TGTGCCAGCAGCTTGGCCGGGGGACCGGGGGAAAAACTGTTTTTT; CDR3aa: CASSLAGGPGEKLFF
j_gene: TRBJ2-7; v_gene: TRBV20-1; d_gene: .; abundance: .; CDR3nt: TGCAGTGCTTTAGAGTGGCAGGACAACTCCTACGAGCAGTACTTC; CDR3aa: CSALEWQDNSYEQYF
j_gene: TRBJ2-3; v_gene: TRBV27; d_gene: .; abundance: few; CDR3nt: TGTGCCAGCAGTTTGGCCCAACTAGCAGATACGCAGTATTTT; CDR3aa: CASSLAQLADTQYF
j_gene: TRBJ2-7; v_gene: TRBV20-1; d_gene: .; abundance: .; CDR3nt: TGCAGTGCTAGAGATCTAAAAACTGGGACCTTGTACTTC; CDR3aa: CSARDLKTGTLYF
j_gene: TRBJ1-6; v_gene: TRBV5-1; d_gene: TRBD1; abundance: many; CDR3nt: TGCGCCAGCAGGGAGTACAGGGGCGCGGAGAATTCACCCCTCCACTTT; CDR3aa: CASREYRGAENSPLHF
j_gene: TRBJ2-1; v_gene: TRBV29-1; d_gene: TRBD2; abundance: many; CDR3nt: TGCAGCGTTCTGACTAGCGGGCGGGCCAATGAGCAGTTCTTC; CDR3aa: CSVLTSGRANEQFF
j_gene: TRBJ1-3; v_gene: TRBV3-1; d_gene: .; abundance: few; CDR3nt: TGTGCCAGCAGCCAAGAAATGAATGTATATTTT; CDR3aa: CASSQEMNVYF
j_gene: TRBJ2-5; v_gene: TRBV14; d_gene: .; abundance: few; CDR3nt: TGTGCCAGCAGCCCCGTTGGGGAGGAGACCCAGTACTTC; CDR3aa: CASSPVGEETQYF
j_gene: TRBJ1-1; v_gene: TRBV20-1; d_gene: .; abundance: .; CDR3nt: TGCAGTGCTAGAGATGCCGGGGGTCTGACTGAAGCTTTCTTT; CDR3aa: CSARDAGGLTEAFF
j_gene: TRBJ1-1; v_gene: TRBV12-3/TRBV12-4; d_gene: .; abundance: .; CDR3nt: TGTGCCAGCAGTTTTTACCCCCCAGGTTCCACTGAAGCTTTCTTT; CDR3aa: CASSFYPPGSTEAFF
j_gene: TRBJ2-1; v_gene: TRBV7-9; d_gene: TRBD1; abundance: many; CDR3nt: TGTGCCAGCAGCCTAATGGACAGGGAGAGGTTCTTC; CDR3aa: CASSLMDRERFF
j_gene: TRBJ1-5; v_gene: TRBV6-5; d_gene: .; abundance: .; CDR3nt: TGTGCCAGCAGTTGGTCCGGGGACAATCAGCCCCAGCATTTT; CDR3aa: CASSWSGDNQPQHF
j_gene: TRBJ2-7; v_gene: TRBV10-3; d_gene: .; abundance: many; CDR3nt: TGTGCCATCAGGTCGGGTAGCCACGAGCAGTACTTC; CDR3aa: CAIRSGSHEQYF
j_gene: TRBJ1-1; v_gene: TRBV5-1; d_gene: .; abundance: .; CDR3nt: TGCGCCAGCTGGGGGTTTAATGAAGCTTTCTTT; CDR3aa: CASWGFNEAFF
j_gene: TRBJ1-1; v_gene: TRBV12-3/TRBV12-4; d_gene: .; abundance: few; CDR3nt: TGTGCCAGCAGTCCCCGGACAATTAACACTGAAGCTTTCTTT; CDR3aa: CASSPRTINTEAFF
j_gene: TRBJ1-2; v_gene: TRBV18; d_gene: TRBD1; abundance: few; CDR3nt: TGTGCCAGCTCACTCGCGAGAGGGGGCGATGGCTACACCTTC; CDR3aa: CASSLARGGDGYTF
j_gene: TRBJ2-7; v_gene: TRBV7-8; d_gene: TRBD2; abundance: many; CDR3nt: TGTGCCAGCAGCTTCGGCGGGAGCCCCTACGAGCAGTACTTC; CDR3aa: CASSFGGSPYEQYF
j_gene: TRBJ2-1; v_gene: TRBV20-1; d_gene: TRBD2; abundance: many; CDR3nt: TGCAGTGCTAGACGATCTAGCGGGAGCCCAAGCAATGAGCAGTTCTTC; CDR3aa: CSARRSSGSPSNEQFF
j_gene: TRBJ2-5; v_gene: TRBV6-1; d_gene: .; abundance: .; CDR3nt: TGTGCCAGCCAAACCGAGGGAGGCATCCTGGGGACCCAGTACTTC; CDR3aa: CASQTEGGILGTQYF
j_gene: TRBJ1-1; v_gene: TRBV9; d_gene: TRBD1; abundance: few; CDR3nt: TGTGCCAGCAGCGTAGTGACGGGACAGGGACCTTTGAACACTGAAGCTTTCTTT; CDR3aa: CASSVVTGQGPLNTEAFF